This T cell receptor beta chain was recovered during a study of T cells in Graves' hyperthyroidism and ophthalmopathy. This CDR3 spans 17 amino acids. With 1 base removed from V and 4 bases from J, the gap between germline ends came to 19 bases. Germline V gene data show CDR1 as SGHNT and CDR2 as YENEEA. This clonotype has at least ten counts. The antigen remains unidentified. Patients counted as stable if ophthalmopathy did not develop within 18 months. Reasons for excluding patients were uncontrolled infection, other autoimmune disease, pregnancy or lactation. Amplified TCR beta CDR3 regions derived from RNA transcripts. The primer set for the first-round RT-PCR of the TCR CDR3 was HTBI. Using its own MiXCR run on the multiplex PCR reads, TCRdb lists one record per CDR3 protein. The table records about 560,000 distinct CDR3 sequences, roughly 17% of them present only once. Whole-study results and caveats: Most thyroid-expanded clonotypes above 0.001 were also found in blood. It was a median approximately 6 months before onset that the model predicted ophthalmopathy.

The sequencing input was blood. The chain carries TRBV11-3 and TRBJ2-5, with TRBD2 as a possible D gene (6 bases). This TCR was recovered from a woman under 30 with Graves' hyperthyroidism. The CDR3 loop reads CASSLGGIAGWSETQYF. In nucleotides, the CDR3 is TGTGCCAGCAGCTTAGGTGGTATCGCGGGGTGGTCAGAGACCCAGTACTTC.